Described below is a single T cell receptor beta chain sequence and its context. The antigen remains undetermined. The data are from a study of shared clonotypes between healthy human individuals. Study information: Donors had three CD4 naive, three CD4 memory, two CD8 naive and one CD8 memory plate apiece.

Profiled with immunoSEQ multiplex PCR; TCRdb holds only in-frame clones, not every one. The sample lists roughly 2,000,000 clones; approximately 94% were seen once. Regarding the study as a whole: Generally, estimated richness proved larger in naive subsets than it did in memory subsets. Among non-shared clonotypes, generation probabilities were lower than among those shared by all four donors.

It was CD45RO-negative cells, positively selected for CCR7, that made up naive CD8 cells, with terminally differentiated effector memory CD45RA+ cells excluded. Study donors comprised healthy, HIV-negative adults devoid of recent acute infection or vaccination. CDR1 is PRHDT and CDR2 is FYEKMQ in the germline V gene (reference sequence). The CDR3 covers 14 residues. Deletions cut 5 bases from V and 10 bases from J, with 18 bases between. The receptor comes from a man between 18 and 29 years old in good health. The chain joins TRBV13 to TRBJ2-1, with D possibly being TRBD2 (6 bases). Sequenced: naive CD8+ T cells sorted from blood. DNA of the CDR3: TGTGCCAGCAGCCGCGGGGTAGGGGTGGAGGAGCAGTTCTTC. Its translation is CASSRGVGVEEQFF.